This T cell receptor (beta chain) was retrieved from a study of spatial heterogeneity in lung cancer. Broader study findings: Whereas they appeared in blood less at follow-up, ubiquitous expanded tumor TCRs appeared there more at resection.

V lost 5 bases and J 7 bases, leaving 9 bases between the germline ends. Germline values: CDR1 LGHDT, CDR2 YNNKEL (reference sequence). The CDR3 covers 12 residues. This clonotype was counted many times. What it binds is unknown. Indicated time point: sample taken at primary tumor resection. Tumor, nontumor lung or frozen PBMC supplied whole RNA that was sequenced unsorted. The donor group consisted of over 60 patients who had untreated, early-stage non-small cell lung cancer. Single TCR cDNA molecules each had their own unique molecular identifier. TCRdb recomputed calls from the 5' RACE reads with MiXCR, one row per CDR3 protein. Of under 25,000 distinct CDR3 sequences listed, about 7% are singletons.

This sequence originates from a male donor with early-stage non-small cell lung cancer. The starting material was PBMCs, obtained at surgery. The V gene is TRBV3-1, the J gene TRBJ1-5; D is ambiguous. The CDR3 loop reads CASSYNGQPQHF. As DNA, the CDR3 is TGTGCCAGCAGCTATAATGGGCAGCCCCAGCATTTT. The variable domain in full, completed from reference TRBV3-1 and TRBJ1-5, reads DTAVSQTPKYLVTQMGNDKSIKCEQNLGHDTMYWYKQDSKKFLKIMFSYNNKELIINETVPNRFSPKSPDKAHLNLHINSLELGDSAVYFCASSYNGQPQHFGDGTRLSIL.